These 26 T cell receptor beta chains came from one sample sequenced in a study of identical twins. MiXCR, applied by TCRdb to the 5' RACE reads, yields one record per CDR3 protein. This sample has around 490,000 distinct CDR3 sequences, with roughly an eighth found just once. These data were also filed under a second study, of yellow fever vaccine responses in identical twins.

Specimen: CD4+ T cells sorted from blood. These receptors were obtained from a young woman in good health.

The CDR3 DNA reads as TGCGCCAGCAGCCCGGTAGCAGGGGTGTTCGATCAGCAGTTCTTC. This sequence encodes CASSPVAGVFDQQFF. V and J are TRBV5-1 and TRBJ2-1, with D possibly matching TRBD1 (6 bases). Trimming pared 4 bases from V and 11 bases from J, leaving 22 bases between. This CDR3 has 15 amino acids. The V gene's germline CDR1 is SGHRS and CDR2 YFSETQ.

There are a few counts of this clonotype. This rearrangement joins TRBV9 to TRBJ1-6, with D hard to call. In germline, CDR1 is SGDLS, CDR2 YYNGEE. Trimming stripped 0 bases from V and 10 bases from J, with 11 bases between. The CDR3 consists of 14 residues. The chain's CDR3 is CASSVGLFGSPLHF. Written as DNA, the CDR3 is TGTGCCAGCAGCGTAGGCTTGTTCGGATCACCCCTCCACTTT.

This clonotype occurred a few times. This rearrangement joins TRBV20-1 to TRBJ2-5; TRBD1 might be the D (6 bases). Germline loops: CDR1 DFQATT, CDR2 SNEGSKA (reference sequence). V lost 5 bases and J lost 5, with 18 bases in between. The CDR3 loop spans 14 amino acids. CDR3 nucleotides: TGCAGTGCTCCTTCGGGACACCTCATGGAGACCCAGTACTTC. Its protein product is CSAPSGHLMETQYF.

In its sample, this clonotype was seen a few times. The J gene is TRBJ2-1, the V gene TRBV20-1; 8 bases fit TRBD2. The CDR3 loop spans 14 amino acids. Unmatched junction bases numbered 7, after V lost 6 bases and J lost 3 bases. Germline CDR1 and CDR2: DFQATT and SNEGSKA (reference sequence). This chain's CDR3 is CSAEGGGSYNEQFF. The DNA for the CDR3 is TGCAGTGCGGAGGGCGGGGGGAGCTACAATGAGCAGTTCTTC.

This clonotype was seen more than once but under ten times. V gene TRBV20-1 combines with J gene TRBJ2-2, with D perhaps being TRBD1 or TRBD2 (5 bases each). The CDR3 contains 15 residues. Germline V gives CDR1 DFQATT, CDR2 SNEGSKA (reference sequence). V lost 1 base to trimming and J lost 2 bases, with 11 bases between them. The CDR3 sequence is CSARVPGPNTGELFF. In nucleotides, the CDR3 is TGCAGTGCTAGAGTACCGGGACCAAACACCGGGGAGCTGTTTTTT.

This clonotype appeared a few times. V is TRBV5-4 and J is TRBJ2-3, with 7 bases identical to TRBD2. Germline CDR1 and CDR2: SGHNT and YYREEE (reference sequence). The CDR3 sequence is 14 residues long. With V trimmed by 4 bases and J by 6 bases, 8 bases remained unmatched. The CDR3, as DNA: TGTGCCAGCAGCCTGTCGACTAGCAGGGATACGCAGTATTTT. Amino acid sequence: CASSLSTSRDTQYF.

In DNA form, the CDR3 reads TGCAGTGCTAGAGCAAGTGGGACAGGGGACGTTTATGGCTACACCTTC. Translating it yields CSARASGTGDVYGYTF. The V and J genes are TRBV20-1 and TRBJ1-2, with 10 positions matching TRBD1. CDR1 is DFQATT and CDR2 is SNEGSKA in the germline V gene (reference sequence). The length of the CDR3 is 16 residues. V dropped 1 base and J dropped 5; count of bases not matched to a gene: 10.

Here the CDR3 reads CASSLTPWGRTSYEQYF. CDR3 bases: TGTGCCAGCAGCTTAACCCCATGGGGCAGGACTTCCTACGAGCAGTACTTC. J is TRBJ2-7 and V is TRBV7-9; the D gene could be TRBD1 or TRBD2 (5 bases each). This CDR3 has 17 amino acids. Trimming left V 2 bases short and J 1 base short, with 18 bases between. Germline-derived CDR1 and CDR2 are SEHNR and FQNEAQ (reference sequence).

This clonotype appeared many times. V usage is TRBV28 and J usage is TRBJ2-1; 8 positions agree with TRBD2. The CDR3 runs 15 residues. The V and J ends lost 3 bases and 8 bases, in that order; junction bases with no gene match: 9. Germline V gene lookup returns CDR1 MDHEN and CDR2 SYDVKM. This chain's CDR3 is CASSFSRGRIHEQFF. DNA of the CDR3: TGTGCCAGCAGTTTTTCTCGCGGGAGGATACATGAGCAGTTCTTC.

The sample holds many counts of this clonotype. The rearrangement links TRBV12-3 or TRBV12-4 to TRBJ2-1, with 8 bases matching TRBD2. The CDR3 has 14 residues. With 6 bases clipped from V and 6 bases from J, the junction kept 7 bases outside the gene matches. The CDR3 reads CASRILREGNEQFF. CDR3 nucleotide sequence: TGTGCCAGCAGAATACTCCGGGAGGGCAATGAGCAGTTCTTC.

The table lists this clonotype with a few counts. V is TRBV10-3 and J is TRBJ2-7; D unclear. Trimming removed 3 bases at V and 6 bases at J, with 9 bases between. This CDR3 spans 12 amino acids. The V gene's germline CDR1 is ENHRY and CDR2 SYGVKD. This CDR3 is CAISESGIEQYF. The CDR3 region has the DNA TGTGCCATCAGTGAATCTGGAATCGAGCAGTACTTC.

This chain uses TRBV12-3 or TRBV12-4 with TRBJ2-1; TRBD2 agrees at 7 bases. The CDR3 loop spans 16 amino acids. The ends lost 8 bases at V and 8 bases at J; junction bases unmatched: 18. DNA for the CDR3: TGTGCCAGCGGCCGGACCGGGACTAAGAAAGGGTATGAGCAGTTCTTC. Protein product: CASGRTGTKKGYEQFF.

V is TRBV20-1 and J is TRBJ2-5, with 7 nucleotides matching TRBD2. This CDR3 contains 17 residues. Germline V gene lookup returns CDR1 DFQATT and CDR2 SNEGSKA (reference sequence). The V segment lost 5 bases and the J segment 2 bases; nucleotides outside the gene matches: 17. The CDR3 region is CSAQKGSGKTVQETQYF. The CDR3 DNA follows: TGCAGTGCTCAAAAAGGAAGCGGGAAGACCGTTCAAGAGACCCAGTACTTC.

The chain carries TRBV20-1 and TRBJ1-2; perhaps TRBD1 as D (5 bases). Germline V gene sequence: CDR1 DFQATT, CDR2 SNEGSKA (reference sequence). The V end lost 2 bases, the J end lost 2 bases, and 9 bases lay between the germline ends. This CDR3 contains 13 residues. The CDR3 coding sequence is TGCAGTGCTAGATCGGGGGGAAACTATGGCTACACCTTC. It translates to CSARSGGNYGYTF.

The chain links TRBV29-1 to TRBJ1-5; the D gene is possibly TRBD1 (6 bases). In germline, CDR1 is SQVTM, CDR2 ANQGSEA. The V end was cut by 3 bases, the J end by 11 bases, with 14 bases between. CDR3 size: 12 residues. The CDR3 DNA follows: TGCAGCGTTGATTCAGGGGTTGGGTCCCAGCATTTT. Amino acid sequence: CSVDSGVGSQHF. Variable domain in full (rest from reference TRBV29-1 and TRBJ1-5): SAVISQKPSRDICQRGTSLTIQCQVDSQVTMMFWYRQQPGQSLTLIATANQGSEATYESGFVIDKFPISRPNLTFSTLTVSNMSPEDSSIYLCSVDSGVGSQHFGDGTRLSIL.

This clonotype was seen only a few times. The chain employs TRBV28 and TRBJ2-3, with 8 positions matching TRBD2. The V and J ends lost 5 bases and 4 bases, in that order; junction bases with no gene match: 11. Per germline, CDR1 MDHEN and CDR2 SYDVKM. This CDR3 is built from 16 residues. The CDR3 DNA reads TGTGCCAGCAGTCTAAGCACGGGACTAGGCGCAGATACGCAGTATTTT. It codes for CASSLSTGLGADTQYF.

The rearrangement joins TRBV12-3 or TRBV12-4 to TRBJ2-1, with D uncertain. The CDR3 totals 18 residues. With 11 bases removed from V and 8 bases from J, the gap between germline ends came to 34 bases. Here the CDR3 DNA reads TGTGCCTTCTGCCCCCTACCGTTTCTTAGAGGTCCGTTGGATGAGCAGTTCTTC. The encoded protein is CAFCPLPFLRGPLDEQFF.

This clonotype was recorded many times. The CDR3 sequence is CASGPRGGTYEQYF. For the CDR3, the DNA is TGTGCCAGCGGCCCTCGGGGGGGTACCTACGAGCAGTACTTC. The chain couples TRBV6-1 to TRBJ2-7, with 8 bases lining up with TRBD2. Germline V gene sequence: CDR1 MNHNS, CDR2 SASEGT. The CDR3 contains 14 residues. V gave up 8 bases and J gave up 2 bases; unmatched junction bases: 8.

This clonotype was seen a handful of times. The V and J genes are TRBV7-6 and TRBJ2-1; D might be TRBD2 (5 bases). The CDR3 has 16 amino acids. Germline V gives CDR1 SGHVS, CDR2 FNYEAQ. V was pared by 1 base and J by 1 base, with 11 bases between. In nucleotides, the CDR3 is TGTGCCAGCAGCTTAGTGAGGGTTGGTTCCTACAATGAGCAGTTCTTC. It codes for CASSLVRVGSYNEQFF. Full variable domain (rest looked up from reference TRBV7-6 and TRBJ2-1): GAGVSQSPRYKVTKRGQDVALRCDPISGHVSLYWYRQALGQGPEFLTYFNYEAQQDKSGLPNDRFSAERPEGSISTLTIQRTEQRDSAMYRCASSLVRVGSYNEQFFGPGTRLTVL.

This clonotype was seen many times. The J gene is TRBJ2-1, the V gene TRBV5-1; D gene uncertain. Trimming took 0 bases from V and 0 from J, leaving 13 bases between them. The germline V gene encodes CDR1 SGHRS and CDR2 YFSETQ. The CDR3 has 17 amino acids. The CDR3, as DNA: TGCGCCAGCAGCTTGGGGCTCCCCTGGGGCTCCTACAATGAGCAGTTCTTC. This translates into CASSLGLPWGSYNEQFF.

This clonotype was counted at least ten times. The J gene is TRBJ1-2, the V gene TRBV5-1; 8 bases are shared with TRBD1. The CDR3 has 16 amino acids. Trimming cost V 4 bases and J 3 bases; bases outside gene matches: 11. Per the germline V gene, CDR1 is SGHRS and CDR2 is YFSETQ. CDR3 amino acids: CASSASRTGLDYGYTF. CDR3 nucleotide sequence: TGCGCCAGCAGCGCAAGTCGGACAGGGTTGGACTATGGCTACACCTTC.

This clonotype was seen a few times. The gene calls are TRBV4-3 and TRBJ2-5, with a tentative D call TRBD2 (5 bases). This CDR3 is built from 15 residues. Per the germline V gene, CDR1 is LGHNA and CDR2 is YSLEER. Trimming removed 1 base at V and 4 bases at J, with 13 bases between. This CDR3 is CASSQVRSGGETQYF. The CDR3 DNA reads TGCGCCAGCAGCCAAGTTAGGAGCGGCGGAGAGACCCAGTACTTC.

This clonotype has a handful of counts. The chain recombines TRBV6-1 with TRBJ2-3, with 8 bases lining up with TRBD2. CDR1 is MNHNS and CDR2 is SASEGT in the germline V gene. The CDR3 totals 16 residues. V lost 6 bases, J lost 1 base, and 9 bases stayed unmatched. DNA for the CDR3: TGTGCCAGCAGAGACGCAGCGGGAGTCGGCACAGATACGCAGTATTTT. Protein product: CASRDAAGVGTDTQYF.

The chain links TRBV4-2 to TRBJ2-3; D is possibly TRBD2 (5 bases). Trimming removed 2 bases at V and 0 bases at J, with 12 bases between. The CDR3 length is 16 residues. The germline V gene encodes CDR1 LGHNA and CDR2 YNFKEQ. CDR3 amino acids: CASSQTLSESTDTQYF. CDR3 DNA: TGTGCCAGCAGCCAAACTCTTAGCGAGAGCACAGATACGCAGTATTTT.

This sequence joins TRBV12-3 or TRBV12-4 and TRBJ2-1; weak D call: TRBD1 (6 bases). V shed 6 bases and J shed 7 bases, with 19 bases lying between them. The CDR3 totals 15 residues. The CDR3 loop is CASSYTLTGRNEQFF. The CDR3 nucleotides read TGTGCCAGCAGCTATACCCTGACAGGACGAAATGAGCAGTTCTTC.

This clonotype occurred a few times. The J gene is TRBJ2-1, the V gene TRBV5-1, with 7 bases matching TRBD2. CDR1 SGHRS and CDR2 YFSETQ come from the germline V gene. The ends lost 0 bases at V and 5 bases at J; junction bases unmatched: 5. The CDR3 runs to 15 residues. For the CDR3, the DNA is TGCGCCAGCAGCTTGGTTCCGCGGGGGAACAATGAGCAGTTCTTC. This gives the protein CASSLVPRGNNEQFF.